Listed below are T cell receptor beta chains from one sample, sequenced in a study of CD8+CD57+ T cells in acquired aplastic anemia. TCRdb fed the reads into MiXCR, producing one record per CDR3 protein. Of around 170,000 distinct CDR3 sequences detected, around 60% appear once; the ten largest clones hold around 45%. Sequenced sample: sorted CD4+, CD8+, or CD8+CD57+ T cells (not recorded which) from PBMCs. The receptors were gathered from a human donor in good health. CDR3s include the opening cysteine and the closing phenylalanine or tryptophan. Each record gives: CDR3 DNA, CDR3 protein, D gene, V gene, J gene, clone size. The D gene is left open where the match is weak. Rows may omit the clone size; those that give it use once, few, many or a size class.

TGCAGTGCTAGAGATACAGGCCTGTACACTGAAGCTTTCTTT,CSARDTGLYTEAFF,NA,TRBV20-1,TRBJ1-1,NA
TGCAGTGCTTTTCGGGGGGTGGGAGAGACCCAGTACTTC,CSAFRGVGETQYF,TRBD2,TRBV20-1,TRBJ2-5,NA
TGTGCCAGCAGCGAGAGGTTGAACACTGAAGCTTTCTTT,CASSERLNTEAFF,NA,TRBV12-3/TRBV12-4,TRBJ1-1,NA
TGTGCCAGCAGCTCCTCCCCCCAGCCCCAGCATTTT,CASSSSPQPQHF,NA,TRBV7-9,TRBJ1-5,many
TGTGCCAGCAGCGTAGAGAGCGGCACAGATACGCAGTATTTT,CASSVESGTDTQYF,NA,TRBV9,TRBJ2-3,NA
TGTGCCACTGGACTAGCGGGGGCCAACACCGGGGAGCTGTTTTTT,CATGLAGANTGELFF,TRBD2,TRBV24-1,TRBJ2-2,NA
TGTGCCAGCAGGGGCGGGAGCAATGAGCAGTTCTTC,CASRGGSNEQFF,TRBD2,TRBV7-8,TRBJ2-1,NA
TGCGCCAGCGACAAATCCTCCTACAATGAGCAGTTCTTC,CASDKSSYNEQFF,NA,TRBV2,TRBJ2-1,NA
TGTGCCAGCAGTTCTGGGTATGGCTACACCTTC,CASSSGYGYTF,NA,TRBV12-3/TRBV12-4,TRBJ1-2,many
TGTGCCAGCGAGCACAGGGCTTACAAGCAGTACTTC,CASEHRAYKQYF,NA,TRBV7-9,TRBJ2-7,NA
TGTGCCAGCAGCTTCGACCTGAATGAAAAACTGTTTTTT,CASSFDLNEKLFF,NA,TRBV7-9,TRBJ1-4,few
TGTGCCAGTAGTACTACAGGGTGGAACGAAAAACTGTTTTTT,CASSTTGWNEKLFF,NA,TRBV19,TRBJ1-4,many
TGTGCCAGCAGCGTATCCGAGCAGTACTTC,CASSVSEQYF,NA,TRBV9,TRBJ2-7,NA
TGCAGTGCTAGGGTCTTGAACACCGGGGAGCTGTTTTTT,CSARVLNTGELFF,NA,TRBV20-1,TRBJ2-2,NA
TGTGCTAGCAGTCCCGATTTGGACCGGTACAATGAGCAGTTCTTC,CASSPDLDRYNEQFF,NA,TRBV7-6,TRBJ2-1,NA
TGTGCCATCAGTGAGTCTTTTGGCAGGGGGGGCGCCGAAGCTTTCTTT,CAISESFGRGGAEAFF,TRBD1,TRBV10-3,TRBJ1-1,NA
TGTGCCACCAGCAGGACCTTATCGGTGGGCAATCAGCCCCAGCATTTT,CATSRTLSVGNQPQHF,NA,TRBV15,TRBJ1-5,NA
TGCGCCAGCAGCTCCCACCACTCACAGGCAGATACGCAGTATTTT,CASSSHHSQADTQYF,NA,TRBV5-1,TRBJ2-3,NA
TGTGCCAGCGCCGGGACACGGGGAGATACGCAGTATTTT,CASAGTRGDTQYF,NA,TRBV6-1,TRBJ2-3,NA
TGCAGTGGGACCGGGACAGCGGAATCCGGGGAGCTGTTTTTT,CSGTGTAESGELFF,TRBD1,TRBV20-1,TRBJ2-2,NA
TGTGCCACCAGCAGACAGGGGGACTACGAGCAGTACTTC,CATSRQGDYEQYF,TRBD1,TRBV15,TRBJ2-7,NA
TGTGCCAGCAGCCAAGACGTCTACGAGCAGTACTTC,CASSQDVYEQYF,NA,TRBV3-1,TRBJ2-7,many
TGTGCCAGCAGCTTAGCTAGCGGGAGCACGAATGAGCAGTTCTTC,CASSLASGSTNEQFF,TRBD2,TRBV9,TRBJ2-1,NA
TGTGCCAGCAGCTTAGGGAGGGAGAGCAATTCACCCCTCCACTTT,CASSLGRESNSPLHF,NA,TRBV7-6,TRBJ1-6,few
TGCAGCGTAGGGACTAGCGGGGGTGGAGAGACCCAGTACTTC,CSVGTSGGGETQYF,TRBD2,TRBV29-1,TRBJ2-5,NA
TGCAGTGCTAGTGGGTGGGGTAATGAGCAGTTCTTC,CSASGWGNEQFF,NA,TRBV20-1,TRBJ2-1,NA
TGTGCCAGCAGCGTGGGACAGGGTGGCACTGAAGCTTTCTTT,CASSVGQGGTEAFF,TRBD1,TRBV9,TRBJ1-1,NA
TGTGCCAGCCAACAGGGCGCAAACGGTGGAGCTTTCTTT,CASQQGANGGAFF,NA,TRBV6-9,TRBJ1-1,NA
TGCAGCGTCACGACAGTGGGATACGAGCAGTACTTC,CSVTTVGYEQYF,NA,TRBV29-1,TRBJ2-7,NA
TGTGCCAGCAGCGTAGGGGCCGGCGGGGGATCCTACGAGCAGTACTTC,CASSVGAGGGSYEQYF,TRBD2,TRBV9,TRBJ2-7,NA
TGTGCCAGCAGCTTAGTCAGGGGGCTCGTCTACGAGCAGTACTTC,CASSLVRGLVYEQYF,TRBD1,TRBV7-2,TRBJ2-7,NA
TGTGCCAGCAGTTACAGTGGTATGAACACTGAAGCTCTCTTT,CASSYSGMNTEALF,NA,TRBV6-5,TRBJ1-1,NA
TGTGCCAGCAGCTTAGAGGGCGGGACAGATACGCAGTATTTT,CASSLEGGTDTQYF,NA,TRBV7-9,TRBJ2-3,few
TGTGCTATCAGTCGGGGAAATGGCTACACCTTC,CAISRGNGYTF,NA,TRBV10-3,TRBJ1-2,NA
TGTGCCAGCTCACCAGGGAGCAATGAGCAGTTCTTC,CASSPGSNEQFF,NA,TRBV18,TRBJ2-1,few
TGTGTCAGCAGCGTTGCTAGCGGGATCGGCACCGGGGAGCTGTTTTTT,CVSSVASGIGTGELFF,TRBD2,TRBV9,TRBJ2-2,many
TGTGCCAGCAGCTTATCCAGGGACACAGATACGCAGTATTTT,CASSLSRDTDTQYF,NA,TRBV7-9,TRBJ2-3,few
TGTGCCAGCAGCTACCTCGGGGGGAGCACAGATACGCAGTATTTT,CASSYLGGSTDTQYF,TRBD2,TRBV12-3/TRBV12-4,TRBJ2-3,NA
TGTGCCAGCAGCTTACAGGGGGGCGGCACAGATACGCAGTATTTT,CASSLQGGGTDTQYF,NA,TRBV7-3,TRBJ2-3,NA
TGTGCCAGCAGTCTGGGGATTGGAGAGACCCAGTACTTC,CASSLGIGETQYF,NA,TRBV2,TRBJ2-5,NA
TGTGCCAGCAGCCAAGATAACGCCTACGAGCAGTACTTC,CASSQDNAYEQYF,NA,TRBV3-1,TRBJ2-7,few
TGCAGTGCTAGAGATCTGGGGACTAGCGGGAGGGCAGATACGCAGTATTTT,CSARDLGTSGRADTQYF,TRBD2,TRBV20-1,TRBJ2-3,NA
TGTGCCAGCAGCTTAAAGGGAGGCACTGAAGCTTTCTTT,CASSLKGGTEAFF,NA,TRBV11-3,TRBJ1-1,many
TGTGCCAGCAGTACCCAAAGGAGGGACATTCCCTACGAGCAGTACTTC,CASSTQRRDIPYEQYF,NA,TRBV25-1,TRBJ2-7,NA
TGTGCCATCAGTGAGCCCGGGACAGGGAAAGAGACCCAGTACTTC,CAISEPGTGKETQYF,TRBD1,TRBV10-3,TRBJ2-5,NA
TGTGCCAGCAGTACCTGGGACAGGGTGCGTTCCCAGTACTTC,CASSTWDRVRSQYF,TRBD1,TRBV12-3/TRBV12-4,TRBJ2-5,few
TGTGCCAGCAGTTCTCGTACTAGCGCCAATGAGCAGTTCTTC,CASSSRTSANEQFF,TRBD2,TRBV6-5,TRBJ2-1,NA
TGTGCCAGCAGCCAGGGGGATACGCAGTATTTT,CASSQGDTQYF,NA,TRBV7-2,TRBJ2-3,NA
TGTGCCAGTGGCAACCTACAACCCCAGCATTTT,CASGNLQPQHF,NA,TRBV19,TRBJ1-5,NA
TGCAGTGCTAGAGAATCCGGGACAGGAGAGACCCAGTACTTC,CSARESGTGETQYF,TRBD1,TRBV20-1,TRBJ2-5,NA
TGCGCCAGCAGCTTGAAGAGGGGGAACCAAGAGACCCAGTACTTC,CASSLKRGNQETQYF,NA,TRBV5-1,TRBJ2-5,many
TGCGCCAGCAGCCAAGTTAGCACGGTTGAAAAACTGTTTTTT,CASSQVSTVEKLFF,NA,TRBV4-1,TRBJ1-4,NA
TGCAGCGTTGAAAACACCTTAGGTTACGAGCAGTACTTC,CSVENTLGYEQYF,NA,TRBV29-1,TRBJ2-7,NA
TGTGCCAGCAGCTCCGACGGGGGGCACTATGGCTACACCTTC,CASSSDGGHYGYTF,NA,TRBV7-8,TRBJ1-2,many
TGCAGCGTGGCCGAGTTAGTTTATGGCTACACCTTC,CSVAELVYGYTF,NA,TRBV29-1,TRBJ1-2,many